These T cell receptor beta chains were read from a single sample in a study of radiation and T cells in renal cell carcinoma. Libraries were prepared by immunoSEQ multiplex PCR; TCRdb keeps only in-frame clonotypes and omits some of them. In the table there are some 150,000 clones, about nine tenths of which are singletons. Sequences were derived from blood, sampled from a patient whose treatment included radiotherapy and nephrectomy. The receptors come from a woman aged 50 to 60 with renal cell carcinoma. CDR3s include the opening cysteine and the closing phenylalanine or tryptophan. D genes are given only for firm matches. Only part of the rows carry a size: once, few, many, or a class if the clone is expanded.

v_gene,j_gene,abundance,len,d_gene,CDR3aa,CDR3nt
TRBV2,TRBJ1-1,NA,14,TRBD1,CASRGITTGTEAFF,TGTGCCAGCAGAGGGATCACGACAGGGACTGAAGCTTTCTTT
TRBV10-3,TRBJ1-1,NA,11,NA,CAISDAGKAFF,TGTGCCATCAGTGATGCGGGAAAAGCTTTCTTT
TRBV5-1,TRBJ2-1,NA,15,TRBD1,CASSSRQGPRNEQFF,TGCGCCAGCAGCTCCCGACAGGGGCCCAGGAATGAGCAGTTCTTC
TRBV7-2,TRBJ2-7,NA,13,NA,CASSLMRDYEQYF,TGTGCCAGCAGCTTAATGCGGGACTACGAGCAGTACTTC
TRBV4-3,TRBJ2-1,NA,17,TRBD2,CASSQEGTSGGYNEQFF,TGCGCCAGCAGCCAAGAAGGTACCAGCGGGGGGTACAATGAGCAGTTCTTC
TRBV5-1,TRBJ1-3,NA,16,NA,CASSLEPQGDGNTIYF,TGCGCCAGCAGCTTGGAGCCGCAGGGAGATGGAAACACCATATATTTT
TRBV5-4,TRBJ2-1,NA,16,NA,CASSGGGQGRGHEQFF,TGTGCCAGCAGCGGGGGGGGGCAGGGGCGAGGACATGAGCAGTTCTTC
TRBV5-6,TRBJ2-1,NA,16,TRBD1,CASSLLGDRGRDEQFF,TGTGCCAGCAGCTTACTAGGGGACAGGGGCAGGGATGAGCAGTTCTTC
TRBV6-6,TRBJ2-7,NA,16,NA,CASSYPGGGGPLGQYF,TGTGCCAGCAGTTACCCCGGCGGCGGGGGCCCACTCGGGCAGTACTTC
TRBV11-1,TRBJ2-5,NA,11,NA,CASSSGETQYF,TGTGCCAGCAGCTCCGGGGAGACCCAGTACTTC
TRBV19,TRBJ2-2,NA,15,TRBD2,CASSLAGEYTGELFF,TGTGCCAGTAGTCTAGCGGGGGAGTACACCGGGGAGCTGTTTTTT
TRBV7-3,TRBJ1-6,NA,15,TRBD1,CASSSRQGNNSPLHF,TGTGCCAGCAGCTCAAGACAGGGGAATAATTCACCCCTCCACTTT
TRBV29-1,TRBJ1-3,NA,14,NA,CSVAGLAGGNTIYF,TGCAGCGTTGCGGGTCTGGCAGGGGGAAACACCATATATTTT
TRBV5-8,TRBJ2-5,NA,15,NA,CASSLGQASGETQYF,TGTGCCAGCAGCTTGGGGCAGGCCTCGGGGGAGACCCAGTACTTC
TRBV5-1,TRBJ1-4,once,14,NA,CASSSTAGNEKLFF,TGCGCCAGCAGCTCGACAGCCGGTAATGAAAAACTGTTTTTT
TRBV6-1,TRBJ1-2,NA,13,TRBD1,CASGQGFNYGYTF,TGTGCCAGCGGACAGGGGTTTAACTATGGCTACACCTTC
TRBV12-5,TRBJ1-3,NA,16,NA,CASGLGRRGPGNTIYF,TGTGCTAGTGGTTTAGGCCGGCGGGGACCTGGAAACACCATATATTTT
TRBV14,TRBJ2-5,NA,17,TRBD2,CASSQGFQRGGGETQYF,TGTGCCAGCAGCCAAGGTTTTCAGCGGGGGGGCGGAGAGACCCAGTACTTC
TRBV9,TRBJ1-2,NA,13,NA,CASSVGEVYGYTF,TGTGCCAGCAGCGTAGGAGAAGTCTATGGCTACACCTTC
TRBV2,TRBJ1-2,NA,13,NA,CASSEQTSYGYTF,TGTGCCAGCAGTGAACAAACCAGCTATGGCTACACCTTC
TRBV10-1,TRBJ2-2,NA,16,TRBD2,CASREGTSGTSGELFF,TGCGCCAGCAGAGAAGGGACTAGCGGGACCTCGGGGGAGCTGTTTTTT
TRBV7-2,TRBJ1-3,NA,15,NA,CASSLLQGGGNTIYF,TGTGCCAGCAGCTTACTACAGGGTGGTGGAAACACCATATATTTT
TRBV6-5,TRBJ2-3,NA,12,NA,CASTKWPDTQYF,TGTGCCAGCACAAAATGGCCAGATACGCAGTATTTT
TRBV10-3,TRBJ2-3,once,11,NA,CAISAENTQYF,TGTGCCATCAGTGCCGAAAATACGCAGTATTTT
TRBV6-6,TRBJ1-5,NA,15,TRBD1,CASSRTGGSNQPQHF,TGTGCCAGCAGCAGGACAGGAGGCAGCAATCAGCCCCAGCATTTT